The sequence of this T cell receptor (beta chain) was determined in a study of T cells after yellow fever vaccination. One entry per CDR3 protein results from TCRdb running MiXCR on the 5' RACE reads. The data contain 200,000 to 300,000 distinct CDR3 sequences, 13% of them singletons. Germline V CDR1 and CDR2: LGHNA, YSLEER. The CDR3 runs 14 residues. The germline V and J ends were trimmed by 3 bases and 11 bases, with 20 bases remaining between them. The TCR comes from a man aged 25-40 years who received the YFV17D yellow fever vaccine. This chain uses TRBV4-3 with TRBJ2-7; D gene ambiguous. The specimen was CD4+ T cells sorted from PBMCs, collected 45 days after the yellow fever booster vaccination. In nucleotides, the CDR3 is TGCGCCAGCAGCCACCAAAGGAGTCTAGATGGGGAGTACTTC. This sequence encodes CASSHQRSLDGEYF.